These 6 T cell receptor beta chains were sequenced from one sample in a study of identical twins. MiXCR was run by TCRdb on the 5' RACE reads, yielding one entry per CDR3 protein. Among about 340,000 distinct CDR3 sequences listed, roughly 9% were seen once. Sequencing input: naive T cells sorted from blood. The receptors stem from a woman in her 50s in good health.

The chain couples TRBV7-7 to TRBJ2-3, with TRBD2 as a possible D gene (6 bases). Germline V CDR1 and CDR2: SSHAT, FNYEAQ (reference sequence). The V end lost 3 bases, the J end lost 3 bases, and 13 bases lay between the germline ends. The CDR3 runs 15 residues. The CDR3 DNA is TGTGCCAGCAGCTTGAGCCCGACTAGGACAGATACGCAGTATTTT. It specifies CASSLSPTRTDTQYF.

The genes are TRBV29-1 and TRBJ1-1; no definite D call. This CDR3 has 14 amino acids. The ends were cut back, 4 bases at V and 0 bases at J, with 12 bases in the middle. Germline-derived CDR1 and CDR2 are SQVTM and ANQGSEA. The chain's CDR3 is CSVAGITMNTEAFF. CDR3 nucleotide sequence: TGCAGCGTTGCAGGTATAACCATGAACACTGAAGCTTTCTTT.

J is TRBJ1-1 and V is TRBV7-6; D is possibly TRBD1 (5 bases). The V gene lost 5 bases and the J gene lost 1 base, with 14 bases spanning the gap. This CDR3 is 15 amino acids long. CDR1 and CDR2 (germline): SGHVS, FNYEAQ. The CDR3 nucleotides read TGTGCCAGCAGCCACCCCAGGGAGCGGAACACTGAAGCTTTCTTT. This codes for CASSHPRERNTEAFF.

This chain joins TRBV20-1 and TRBJ2-1; tentative D call: TRBD2 (5 bases). CDR3 length: 13 residues. Trimming stripped 2 bases from V and 9 bases from J, with 14 bases between. Germline lookup yields CDR1 DFQATT and CDR2 SNEGSKA (reference sequence). The CDR3 reads CSARQRGGGEQFF. The CDR3 DNA is TGCAGTGCTAGACAGAGAGGAGGAGGTGAGCAGTTCTTC.

The chain's CDR3 is CASSLRPGAYNEQFF. Written as DNA, the CDR3 is TGTGCCAGCAGCTTGCGTCCGGGAGCCTACAATGAGCAGTTCTTC. This chain joins TRBV11-1 and TRBJ2-1; D is perhaps TRBD2 (6 bases). Germline assignment: CDR1 SGHAT and CDR2 FQDESV (reference sequence). This CDR3 region has 15 residues. V was shortened by 3 bases and J by 2 bases, with 11 bases between the two germline ends.

This clonotype was seen repeatedly, ten times or more. The J gene is TRBJ2-3, the V gene TRBV3-1, with D possibly TRBD1 on 5 matching bases. V was clipped by 6 bases and J by 2 bases, with 9 bases between them. Germline V lookup: CDR1 LGHDT, CDR2 YNNKEL (reference sequence). The CDR3 totals 13 residues. CDR3 sequence: CASSQGNTDTQYF. In DNA, the CDR3 is TGTGCCAGCAGTCAGGGAAACACAGATACGCAGTATTTT.